This T cell receptor beta chain was retrieved from a study of T cells after yellow fever vaccination. Germline CDR1 reads KGHSH; CDR2 reads LQKENI. The V and J ends lost 3 bases and 4 bases, in that order; junction bases with no gene match: 5. This CDR3 has 14 residues. TCRdb ran MiXCR on the 5' RACE reads and lists one entry per CDR3 protein. This sample yields 300,000 or so distinct CDR3 sequences, of which around 10% are seen a single time; around 3.5% belongs to the top ten. This clonotype occurred a few times. The TCR originated in a man between 18 and 35 years old who received the YFV17D yellow fever vaccine. The specimen comprised CD4+ T cells sorted from PBMCs, sampled 5 days after the yellow fever booster vaccination. The V gene is TRBV18, the J gene TRBJ1-2; TRBD1 agrees at 7 bases. Written as DNA, the CDR3 is TGTGCCAGCTCACCGACAGGGATGGCCTATGGCTACACCTTC. Encoded protein: CASSPTGMAYGYTF.